The text below deals with one T cell receptor (beta chain). Germline V gene data show CDR1 as MGHRA and CDR2 as YSYEKL. The CDR3 runs 16 residues. Trimming took 0 bases from V and 1 from J, leaving 13 bases between them. Method: immunoSEQ multiplex PCR; TCRdb's copy keeps in-frame clones and lacks some. The sample includes under 850,000 clones, about two thirds of them seen just once. The data originate from a study of shared clonotypes between healthy human individuals. The sample consisted of memory CD4+ T cells sorted from blood. Documented subset: CD45RA-negative fraction. V gene TRBV4-1 combines with J gene TRBJ2-7; D is possibly TRBD1 (6 bases). This TCR came from a woman under 40 in good health. The CDR3 nucleotides are TGCGCCAGCAGCCAAGATGTACGACAGGCATCCTACGAGCAGTACTTC. It codes for CASSQDVRQASYEQYF.